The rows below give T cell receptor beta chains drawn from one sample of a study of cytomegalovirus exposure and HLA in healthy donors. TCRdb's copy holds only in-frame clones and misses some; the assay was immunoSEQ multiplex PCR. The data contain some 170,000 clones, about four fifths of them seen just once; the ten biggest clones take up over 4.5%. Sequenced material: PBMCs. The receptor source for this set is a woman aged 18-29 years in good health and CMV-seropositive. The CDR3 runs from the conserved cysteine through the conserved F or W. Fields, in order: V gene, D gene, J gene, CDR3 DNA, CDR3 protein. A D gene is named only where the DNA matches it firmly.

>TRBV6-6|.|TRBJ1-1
TGTGCCACCGACGGAGGGACTGAAGCTTTCTTT
CATDGGTEAFF
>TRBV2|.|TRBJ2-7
TGTGCCAGCAGGACAGCCTACGAGCAGTACTTC
CASRTAYEQYF
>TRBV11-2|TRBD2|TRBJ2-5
TGTGCCAGCAGTCCTGGGACTAGCGTAGAGACCCAGTACTTC
CASSPGTSVETQYF
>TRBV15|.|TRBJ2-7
TGTGCCACCAGCAGAGGGCCGGCGGACGAGCAGTACTTC
CATSRGPADEQYF
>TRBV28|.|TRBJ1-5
TGTGCCAGCAGTTTCCTCGACAGGCCCAACTTCACCCAGCATTTT
CASSFLDRPNFTQHF
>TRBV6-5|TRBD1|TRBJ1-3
TGTGCCAGCAGTTACAGGGGGCTTGGAAACACCATATATTTT
CASSYRGLGNTIYF
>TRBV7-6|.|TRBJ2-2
TGTGCCACCCGTTACTCCCCTCTCGGCACCGGGGAGCTGTTTTTT
CATRYSPLGTGELFF
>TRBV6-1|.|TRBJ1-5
TGTGCCAGCAGTGAAGCGCCGGGGGATAGCAATCAGCCCCAGCATTTT
CASSEAPGDSNQPQHF
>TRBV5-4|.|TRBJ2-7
TGTGCCAGCAGCTTCCGGGAAAACTCCTACGAGCAGTACTTC
CASSFRENSYEQYF
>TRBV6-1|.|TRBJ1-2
TGTGCCATCAGGGAACAGGGTCTCGGCGGCTACACCTTC
CAIREQGLGGYTF
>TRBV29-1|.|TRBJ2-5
TGCAGCGCCGTTCTCCAGGGGCGGGAGACCCAGTACTTC
CSAVLQGRETQYF